Listed below are T cell receptor beta chains from one sample, sequenced in a study of beta chain features in type 1 diabetes. Sequencing was performed with immunoSEQ multiplex PCR; in TCRdb, only in-frame clones are kept and a portion is missing. The table includes about 190,000 clones, 7.5% to 8.5% detected once. Sequenced: central memory CD4+ T cells from blood. Receptors were obtained from a man between 18 and 35 years old with type 1 diabetes. CDR3s include the opening cysteine and the closing phenylalanine or tryptophan. The D gene is left open where the match is weak.

J,V,D,CDR3
TRBJ1-1,TRBV9,TRBD1,CASSVDRGEAFF
TRBJ2-1,TRBV7-9,TRBD2,CASSRPGTRGSREQFF
TRBJ2-1,TRBV7-2,TRBD2,CASSQTSGGGGEQFF
TRBJ1-5,TRBV6-1,-,CASSEALGRNQPQHF
TRBJ1-2,TRBV2,TRBD1,CASSGRTGSGYTF
TRBJ2-6,TRBV5-1,-,CASSFRLDKSWGANVLTF
TRBJ2-7,TRBV23-1,-,CASSQSGARYEQYF
TRBJ2-5,TRBV7-2,TRBD2,CASSFTSALETQYF
TRBJ2-1,TRBV9,TRBD2,CASSVSLTSGSSEQFF
TRBJ2-2,TRBV4-2,-,CASSQSRSTGELFF
TRBJ2-5,TRBV7-9,TRBD2,CASSFVAGGETQYF
TRBJ1-2,TRBV29-1,-,CSVEGRGRNYGYTF
TRBJ2-1,TRBV6-5,-,CASSRLGSGGNEQFF
TRBJ2-1,TRBV7-2,TRBD2,CASSTRTRGQYNEQFF
TRBJ2-3,TRBV4-1,-,CASSQERADTQYF
TRBJ2-2,TRBV7-2,-,CASSLRLTTGELFF
TRBJ1-2,TRBV2,-,CASAGERGSGYTF
TRBJ2-6,TRBV4-1,-,CASRGAVSGANVLTF
TRBJ2-1,TRBV25-1,TRBD1,CASSVGQGGYEQFF
TRBJ2-7,TRBV9,TRBD2,CASSVGLAGYYEQYF
TRBJ1-6,TRBV14,TRBD1,CASSPRQGWNSPLHF
TRBJ2-3,TRBV10-1,TRBD1,CASSGWDRGQDTQYF
TRBJ2-1,TRBV19,-,CASSPTRVAEQFF
TRBJ2-7,TRBV18,-,CASSPTGYEQYF
TRBJ2-6,TRBV28,-,CASSSASGGANVLTF
TRBJ1-1,TRBV6-6,-,CASREQGQGAFF
TRBJ2-2,TRBV30,-,CAWSATSGGELFF
TRBJ2-2,TRBV30,-,CAWSVRVHGELFF
TRBJ1-1,TRBV6-1,TRBD1,CASRDQGASTEAFF
TRBJ2-5,TRBV5-1,TRBD1,CASSLAMTGWQETQYF
TRBJ2-5,TRBV29-1,-,CSVVQGLGETQYF
TRBJ2-3,TRBV18,TRBD2,CASSPLLRTSGSGTDTQYF
TRBJ1-5,TRBV7-8,-,CASSLRFRQPQHF
TRBJ2-5,TRBV28,TRBD1,CASGSTGEDQYF
TRBJ1-1,TRBV19,-,CASSTYADTEAFF
TRBJ2-5,TRBV10-3,-,CAIGGAAVGETQYF
TRBJ2-5,TRBV27,-,CASSFVQGGQETQYF
TRBJ2-7,TRBV28,-,CASSFVGASSYEQYF
TRBJ2-3,TRBV19,TRBD2,CASSIRRGGTDTQYF
TRBJ1-1,TRBV19,TRBD1,CASSNYWTGTVNTEAFF
TRBJ2-1,TRBV9,TRBD2,CASSVDGGATNEQFF
TRBJ2-1,TRBV18,TRBD2,CASSPGTSGRYNEQFF
TRBJ1-4,TRBV5-8,-,CASSPRTAGIRLFF
TRBJ1-2,TRBV15,TRBD1,CATSRSSGTGNGYTF
TRBJ1-5,TRBV6-5,-,CASSSRDWLQPQHF
TRBJ2-7,TRBV18,-,CASSPDITSSYEQYF
TRBJ2-2,TRBV9,TRBD2,CASSVVERGGLHDTGELFF
TRBJ2-4,TRBV27,TRBD2,CASSTGGEAKNIQYF
TRBJ2-7,TRBV4-3,-,CASSPSSNPGGGEQYF
TRBJ2-3,TRBV7-2,-,CASSLGSTDTQYF
TRBJ2-5,TRBV10-3,TRBD2,CAIRETSAAETQYF
TRBJ1-3,TRBV29-1,-,CSVLGLGNTIYF
TRBJ2-1,TRBV11-2,TRBD2,CASSLDRGTSGYREQFF
TRBJ2-5,TRBV7-9,-,CASSQKQETQYF
TRBJ2-4,TRBV19,-,CASTPPQGSKNIQYF
TRBJ2-7,TRBV29-1,TRBD2,CSVEREGMSYEQYF
TRBJ2-2,TRBV5-4,TRBD1,CASSQEGTGITGELFF
TRBJ2-7,TRBV30,-,CAWARGSYEQYF